This TCR beta chain originates from a study of blood T cell repertoires in COVID-19. Overall study: T cells, B-cell-depleted T cells, or PBMCs supplied cDNA or gDNA.

This clone was seen just once. In the original processing: Estimation of nucleated cell counts relied on the amplification of reference gene primers. The table came from immunoSEQ multiplex PCR; TCRdb's copy has only in-frame clones and leaves some out. Clone size and the V and J calls come from that table; the DNA yielded D and trimming. The table shows 9,500 to 10,000 clones, with roughly three quarters occurring only once. The receptor was derived from a man between 60 and 75 years old with active COVID-19. The sequenced sample consisted of peripheral blood.

The CDR3 is CASKIQGTETQYF. The CDR3 DNA reads TGTGCCAGCAAAATACAGGGTACTGAGACCCAGTACTTC. This rearrangement joins TRBV27 to TRBJ2-5, with D perhaps TRBD1 (6 bases). The ends were cut back, 7 bases at V and 5 bases at J, with 14 bases in the middle. The CDR3 runs to 13 residues. Germline lookup yields CDR1 MNHEY and CDR2 SMNVEV (reference sequence).